This TCR beta chain was sequenced for a study of T cells in women clearing cervical HPV infection (dated by TCRdb to 2016 to 2019). A note on the overall study: The cases were approximately 23 women with histologically confirmed HPV16-related CIN3 or worse, and 2 of those women had invasive cancers. Quality controls consisted of five blinded duplicates per group, for a total of roughly 60 samples made up of approximately 50 participants and ten or so replicates. Case blood was taken at the visit when the lesion was first identified, whereas control blood was taken when infection was no longer detected. Cases and controls were matched on age within five years and on year of sample collection. The parent cohort enrolled approximately 9,200 women aged 18 or older in Guanacaste, Costa Rica, during about 1993 to 1994 and followed them for approximately seven years. The roughly 25 controls were women who cleared a single incident HPV16 infection within 12 months without developing precancer or cancer. For cases, the median interval between lesion detection and blood sampling was roughly 140 days, with an interquartile range of roughly 85 to 200 days. Because only a few women had HLA typing data, the possibility that HLA type acted as a confounder could not be ruled out. This exploratory proof-of-principle case-control study, nested within the Guanacaste HPV Natural History Study in Costa Rica, compared TCR repertoires among women with different cervical HPV16 outcomes. Cases had a median age of around 32 years and controls had a median age of approximately 37, with no significant differences in baseline characteristics. What the study reported, not specific to this receptor: Cases had lower TRBV6-7 relative abundance than controls (about 0.1% versus 0.15%; Bonferroni P = 0.0008). Because the number of T cells in each sample was unknown, differences in richness could reflect differing T-cell content rather than repertoire biology. Random forest classifiers combining richness and V gene abundances distinguished cases from controls with an estimated AUC of 0.83. Significantly higher TCR repertoire richness was observed in CIN3+ cases than in controls across sequencing depths, whereas no difference in evenness was found. The cross-sectional design could not show whether associations preceded infection or resulted from it; effector/memory subsets and HPV-specific T cells were not isolated.

CDR1 and CDR2 (SGHTA, FQGNSA) derive from the germline V gene. Deletion took 0 bases off V and 5 bases off J, with a span of 11 bases between the germline ends. The CDR3 runs 14 amino acids, cysteine and phenylalanine included. Sequencing covers 33 bases of the CDR3, shown here with the frame starting at base 1. Every participant had a single incident cervical HPV16 infection, and women with prevalent HPV16 infections were excluded. Cervical HPV DNA was detected by MY09/MY11 PCR, and genotyping was performed by dot-blot hybridization. Roughly 15 mL of heparinized blood were centrifuged, and the buffy coat was aliquoted, frozen at -30°C, then stored at -80°C. QIAGEN kits were used to extract genomic DNA from the buffy coat specimens. TCR beta CDR3 regions were amplified by multiplex PCR from an average of roughly 1,200 ng genomic DNA per sample using the immunoSEQ assay. The assay corrected primer bias using a complete synthetic TCR repertoire to establish an amplification baseline. Amplicons were sequenced on the Illumina platform. Per the authors' processing: Sequences were error-corrected by clustering with frequency ratios and a modified nearest-neighbor algorithm and were then analyzed in the immunoSEQ Analyzer with IMGT gene definitions. At each rarefaction depth, TCR richness and evenness were averaged across 20 rarefaction repeats, and any sample with fewer sequences than the depth was left out. Wilcoxon rank sum tests with FDR correction were used to compare relative abundances of V, D and J genes between the groups. In the blinded duplicates, the intraclass correlation was approximately 96% for TCR richness and averaged about 76% across approximately 60 gene segments. Held by TCRdb, this immuneACCESS table contains in-frame sequences only and omits some clones. Under half of the omission traces to an unresolved V gene where checked; the cause of the rest is unknown. D and trimming were read from the DNA, whereas the V and J calls and clone size are those reported in that table. This sample's clone table shows fewer than 35,000 clones. Approximately 6.8% of the sample belongs to the ten largest clones.

As concerns this clone: Its antigen remains unidentified. With the read ending 3 residues before the CDR3 end, the germline J gene is used to fill in that end.

This sequence uses TRBV7-2 and TRBJ2-7; TRBD2 is a possible D gene, resting on 5 matching bases. The source is a woman aged 18 to 75 with a cervical HPV16 infection that either progressed to CIN3+ or cleared (not recorded which). The sample consisted of blood buffy coat. The CDR3 corresponds to CASSLASGSDEQYF. CDR3 bases read: TGTGCCAGCAGCTTAGCTTCGGGGAGTGACGAG.